One sample yielded the 30 T cell receptor beta chains listed below, sequenced in a study of sequential checkpoint blockade in melanoma. TCRdb's copy holds only in-frame clones and misses some; the assay was immunoSEQ multiplex PCR. The sample has about 5,700 clones; 20% to 25% are singletons. Treatment: randomized to nivolumab then ipilimumab (arm A) or the reverse (arm B). The sequenced sample was tumor tissue (inferred from file names), obtained from a patient given nivolumab and ipilimumab in sequence. The origin of the receptors is a human donor with melanoma.

The rearrangement links TRBV11-3 to TRBJ2-7; the D call may be TRBD1 or TRBD2 (5 bases each). Germline CDR1 and CDR2: SGHNT and YENEEA. Between the trimmed V and J ends, which lost 5 bases and 4 bases, there was a span of 18 bases. The CDR3 runs to 15 residues. The CDR3 spells CASSPDFGRQYEQYF. Here the CDR3 DNA reads TGTGCCAGCAGCCCCGATTTTGGGAGACAGTACGAGCAGTACTTC.

The gene calls are TRBV4-1 and TRBJ2-1; 8 bases align to TRBD2. Germline trimming cut 2 bases from V and 3 bases from J; bases unmatched to any gene: 9. This CDR3 region has 17 residues. CDR1 is MGHRA and CDR2 is YSYEKL in the germline V gene. Here the CDR3 reads CASSQNPYGGDYNEQFF. The CDR3 nucleotides read TGCGCCAGCAGCCAAAATCCCTACGGGGGGGACTACAATGAGCAGTTCTTC.

This clone was counted a few times. This sequence joins TRBV6-7 and TRBJ1-3, with TRBD1 as a possible D gene (5 bases). TRBV6-7 is an ORF; its function is uncertain. There are 15 residues in the CDR3. V was clipped by 4 bases and J by 4 bases, with 14 bases between them. This chain's CDR3 is CASSSPAGSGNTIYF. The CDR3 coding sequence is TGTGCCAGCAGTTCGCCAGCAGGGTCGGGAAACACCATATATTTT.

This chain joins TRBV11-3 and TRBJ2-3, with 8 positions matching TRBD2. V was clipped by 5 bases and J by 2 bases; unmatched bases: 12. Germline-derived CDR1 and CDR2 are SGHNT and YENEEA. The CDR3 covers 17 residues. The CDR3 spells CASSQRTGGWFTDTQYF. The CDR3 nucleotides read TGTGCCAGCAGCCAGCGGACGGGGGGGTGGTTCACAGATACGCAGTATTTT.

The V and J genes are TRBV28 and TRBJ1-2; TRBD1 might be the D (6 bases). The germline CDR1 and CDR2 sequences are MDHEN and SYDVKM. This CDR3 comprises 13 residues. V lost 4 bases and J lost 8, with 14 bases in between. The CDR3 DNA reads as TGTGCCAGCAGTTCACACGACAGGATCGGCTACACCTTC. This codes for CASSSHDRIGYTF.

There are many counts of this clone. The chain employs TRBV11-3 and TRBJ1-2; tentative D call: TRBD1 (5 bases). Germline V CDR1 and CDR2: SGHNT, YENEEA. The CDR3 extends over 14 amino acids. Trimming left V 6 bases short and J 4 bases short, with 15 bases between. The CDR3 DNA is TGTGCCAGCAGTCCCGGACACCTAGCCTATGGCTACACCTTC. Amino acids: CASSPGHLAYGYTF.

This chain joins TRBV28 and TRBJ1-5; the D gene is possibly TRBD1 (6 bases). The CDR3 is 12 residues long. The V gene lost 5 bases and the J gene lost 16 bases, with 18 bases spanning the gap. Germline V gene data show CDR1 as MDHEN and CDR2 as SYDVKM. The CDR3: CASSQQGRRGHF. CDR3 in DNA: TGTGCCAGCAGTCAACAGGGAAGACGAGGTCATTTT.

The chain employs TRBV19 and TRBJ2-7; D not resolved. The CDR3 spans 13 residues. V was pared by 1 base and J by 1 base, with 5 bases between. Germline CDR1 is LNHDA and CDR2 is SQIVND (reference sequence). CDR3 residues: CASSIADSYEQYF. The CDR3 DNA sequence: TGTGCCAGTAGTATAGCCGATTCCTACGAGCAGTACTTC.

This clone appeared many times. This chain links TRBV6-8 with TRBJ2-1; D might be TRBD1 or TRBD2, each matching 5 bases. The CDR3 loop spans 16 amino acids. V gave up 4 bases and J gave up 5 bases, with 18 bases separating them. The germline V gene has CDR1 MNHGY and CDR2 SAAAGT. Here the CDR3 DNA reads TGTGCCAGCAGTTCACCATTCGGGAAGGGGCACAATGAGCAGTTCTTC. As protein: CASSSPFGKGHNEQFF.

This clone was seen only a few times. The chain recombines TRBV19 with TRBJ2-3; D may be TRBD2 (5 bases). CDR3 length equals 14 residues. Germline CDR1 reads LNHDA; CDR2 reads SQIVND (reference sequence). Between the trimmed V and J ends, which lost 1 base and 5 bases, there was a span of 10 bases. In DNA, the CDR3 is TGTGCCAGTAGTATAGGAGGGTTAGGAGATACGCAGTATTTT. It encodes CASSIGGLGDTQYF.

This clone was counted between two and nine times. The chain is built from TRBV5-1 and TRBJ2-5, with 7 bases matching TRBD2. Trimming at V came to 1 base and at J to 4 bases, leaving 10 bases not matched to a gene. The CDR3 runs 16 residues. Germline CDR1 reads SGHRS; CDR2 reads YFSETQ. CDR3 region: CASSLPLGGGRETQYF. The CDR3 coding sequence is TGCGCCAGCAGCTTGCCTCTTGGGGGGGGTCGAGAGACCCAGTACTTC. Together with reference TRBV5-1 and TRBJ2-5, the CDR3 gives the full variable domain: KAGVTQTPRYLIKTRGQQVTLSCSPISGHRSVSWYQQTPGQGLQFLFEYFSETQRNKGNFPGRFSGRQFSNSRSEMNVSTLELGDSALYLCASSLPLGGGRETQYFGPGTRLLVL.

The sample holds a few counts of this clone. The same CDR3 arises from other DNA sequences in this sample as well. The chain has TRBV6-1 and TRBJ2-7; D assignment may be TRBD1 or TRBD2 (6 bases each). Trimming removed 1 base from V and 4 bases from J, with 11 bases in between. Looked up from germline, CDR1 is MNHNS and CDR2 is SASEGT. There are 14 residues in the CDR3. The CDR3 DNA sequence: TGTGCCAGCAGTGAAGGGGTAGGGGGGTACGAGCAGTACTTC. Protein sequence: CASSEGVGGYEQYF.

By sample fraction, this clone is medium-sized. V gene TRBV1 combines with J gene TRBJ2-7; the table gives TRBD1 as D, unverified against the DNA. TRBV1 is termed a pseudogene. The length of the CDR3 is 16 residues. The CDR3 region is CTSSHDDRGNSYEQYF. For the CDR3, the DNA is TGCACCAGCAGCCACGACGACAGGGGAAATTCCTACGAGCAGTACTTC.

The rearrangement joins TRBV5-1 to TRBJ1-4; TRBD1 is a possible D gene (5 bases). The CDR3 covers 15 residues. The V and J ends lost 3 bases and 3 bases respectively, with 12 bases between them. Germline V gene data show CDR1 as SGHRS and CDR2 as YFSETQ. The CDR3 loop reads CASSSIGGANEKLFF. The CDR3 coding sequence is TGCGCCAGCAGCTCGATAGGAGGGGCTAATGAAAAACTGTTTTTT.

In this sample, this clone turned up a few times. V usage is TRBV18 and J usage is TRBJ1-5; D ambiguous. V lost 3 bases and J 0 bases, leaving 6 bases between the germline ends. The CDR3 extends over 14 amino acids. Looked up from germline, CDR1 is KGHSH and CDR2 is LQKENI. CDR3 DNA sequence: TGTGCCAGCTCACCCCAACCTAGCAATCAGCCCCAGCATTTT. Its translation: CASSPQPSNQPQHF.

This clone came up a few times. The V and J genes are TRBV28 and TRBJ2-7, with D perhaps matching TRBD2 (6 bases). Trimming shortened V by 5 bases and J by 3 bases, and 20 bases separated the two germline ends. This CDR3 spans 16 amino acids. The germline V gene has CDR1 MDHEN and CDR2 SYDVKM. In nucleotides, the CDR3 is TGTGCCAGCAGTGCGCGCCTGACCGGGAGACACTACGAGCAGTACTTC. This gives the protein CASSARLTGRHYEQYF.

The count of this clone is one. CDR3 coding DNA: TGCGCCAGCAGTGAGTCTCCGGCGGCGTCCTACGAGCAGTACTTC. Translating it yields CASSESPAASYEQYF. V is TRBV10-2 and J is TRBJ2-7, with D uncertain. This CDR3 is 15 amino acids long. Per germline, CDR1 WSHSY and CDR2 SAAADI. The ends were cut back, 0 bases at V and 1 base at J, with 10 bases in the middle.

This clone has just a few counts. V usage is TRBV11-3 and J usage is TRBJ2-3; 10 positions agree with TRBD1. After removal of 4 bases from V and 4 bases from J, the junction contained 5 bases not matched to a gene. The germline gives CDR1 SGHNT, CDR2 YENEEA. The CDR3 covers 15 residues. The CDR3 reads CASSSGQGIADTQYF. The CDR3 nucleotides are TGTGCCAGCAGCTCGGGACAGGGGATTGCAGATACGCAGTATTTT.

This sequence joins TRBV11-3 and TRBJ2-5; weak D call: TRBD2 (7 bases). Trimming took off 6 bases at V and 2 bases at J, with 13 bases between the two ends. Germline lookup yields CDR1 SGHNT and CDR2 YENEEA. CDR3 length equals 14 residues. For the CDR3, the DNA is TGTGCCAGCAGAGGGGGGGGGCGGCAAGAGACCCAGTACTTC. Translated, it gives CASRGGGRQETQYF.

By share, this clone counts as medium-sized (0.01 to 0.1%). This chain connects TRBV11-3 to TRBJ2-1; no reliable D call. With 3 bases removed from V and 1 base from J, the gap between germline ends came to 10 bases. Germline-derived CDR1 and CDR2 are SGHNT and YENEEA. This CDR3 spans 15 amino acids. The chain's CDR3 is CASSFLLSSYNEQFF. In DNA form, the CDR3 reads TGTGCCAGCAGCTTTTTACTTAGTTCCTACAATGAGCAGTTCTTC. Full variable domain (missing parts from reference TRBV11-3 and TRBJ2-1): EAGVVQSPRYKIIEKKQPVAFWCNPISGHNTLYWYLQNLGQGPELLIRYENEEAVDDSQLPKDRFSAERLKGVDSTLKIQPAELGDSAVYLCASSFLLSSYNEQFFGPGTRLTVL.

The CDR3 sequence is CASSWPEGTGANVLTF. The CDR3 coding sequence is TGTGCCAGCAGTTGGCCAGAGGGAACTGGGGCCAACGTCCTGACTTTC. This sequence joins TRBV28 and TRBJ2-6; D may be TRBD2 (5 bases). This CDR3 spans 16 amino acids. The V end was cut by 4 bases, the J end by 2 bases, with 12 bases between. Germline V lookup: CDR1 MDHEN, CDR2 SYDVKM.

This chain uses TRBV12-5 with TRBJ1-1; no clear D. Deletions cut 2 bases from V and 1 base from J, with 2 bases between. The CDR3 length is 12 residues. The germline CDR1 and CDR2 sequences are LGHNT and FRNRAP. The CDR3 region has the DNA TGTGCTAGTGGTTTGCAGAACACTGAAGCTTTCTTT. Encoded protein: CASGLQNTEAFF.

This clone occurred many times. The chain has TRBV11-3 and TRBJ2-1; D remains unclear. The CDR3 covers 14 residues. Trimming took 4 bases from V and 7 from J, leaving 14 bases between them. The germline V gene encodes CDR1 SGHNT and CDR2 YENEEA. CDR3 nucleotide sequence: TGTGCCAGCAGCTCATTTTTTTTAGGGAATGAGCAGTTCTTC. This translates into CASSSFFLGNEQFF.

The chain recombines TRBV5-1 with TRBJ2-3; 8 bases align to TRBD1. The CDR3 contains 17 residues. Germline V lookup: CDR1 SGHRS, CDR2 YFSETQ. J lost 0 bases, V lost 3 bases, and 9 bases had no gene match. The CDR3 DNA reads as TGCGCCAGCAGCTCCCGACAGGGGCGTATGAGCACAGATACGCAGTATTTT. Amino acid sequence: CASSSRQGRMSTDTQYF.

The chain combines TRBV30 with TRBJ1-1; TRBD1 is a possible D gene (5 bases). The CDR3 extends over 14 amino acids. V lost 5 bases, J lost 1 base, and 14 bases lay in between. From germline, CDR1 is GTSNPN and CDR2 SVGIG (reference sequence). DNA for the CDR3: TGTGCCTGGGGAAGAACAGGAGCGAACACTGAAGCTTTCTTT. Translating gives CAWGRTGANTEAFF. Drawing the rest from reference TRBV30 and TRBJ1-1, the complete variable domain is SQTIHQWPATLVQPVGSPLSLECTVEGTSNPNLYWYRQAAGRGLQLLFYSVGIGQISSEVPQNLSASRPQDRQFILSSKKLLLSDSGFYLCAWGRTGANTEAFFGQGTRLTVV.

This clone showed up just a few times. V and J are TRBV6-8 and TRBJ2-7; tentatively, D is TRBD2 (6 bases). This CDR3 region has 15 residues. The germline V gene encodes CDR1 MNHGY and CDR2 SAAAGT. V was shortened by 9 bases and J by 1 base, with 19 bases between the two germline ends. The CDR3 is CASATVAEGSYEQYF. The CDR3 nucleotides are TGTGCCAGTGCGACCGTTGCGGAGGGTTCCTACGAGCAGTACTTC.

The sample holds many counts of this clone. The V and J genes are TRBV11-3 and TRBJ2-2; D remains ambiguous. Per germline, CDR1 SGHNT and CDR2 YENEEA. This CDR3 is built from 15 residues. V lost 3 bases and J lost 0, with 8 bases in between. As DNA, the CDR3 is TGTGCCAGCAGCTTGTGGCGGTCGAACACCGGGGAGCTGTTTTTT. Residues: CASSLWRSNTGELFF.

By frequency in the sample, this clone is medium-sized (0.01 to 0.1%). The chain is built from TRBV11-3 and TRBJ2-1; D might be TRBD2 (6 bases). The V gene lost 6 bases and the J gene lost 8 bases, with 20 bases spanning the gap. The CDR3 sequence is 15 residues long. CDR1 and CDR2 (germline): SGHNT, YENEEA. DNA for the CDR3: TGTGCCAGCAGTTTCCGAGGGTGGGGAGGCGATGAGCAGTTCTTC. Its translation is CASSFRGWGGDEQFF.

This sequence joins TRBV28 and TRBJ1-3; D is unclear. Trimming took off 11 bases at V and 0 bases at J, with 14 bases between the two ends. Per germline, CDR1 MDHEN and CDR2 SYDVKM. There are 14 residues in the CDR3. CDR3 nucleotides: TGTGCCGCGGCACTCAGGAGCTCTGGAAACACCATATATTTT. Its translation: CAAALRSSGNTIYF.

There are many counts of this clone. The gene calls are TRBV11-3 and TRBJ2-7; D not resolved. Germline V gives CDR1 SGHNT, CDR2 YENEEA. Between the trimmed V and J ends, which lost 5 bases and 2 bases, there was a span of 13 bases. The CDR3 contains 14 residues. CDR3 protein: CASSPFPGAYEQYF. CDR3 sequence (DNA): TGTGCCAGCAGCCCTTTTCCAGGTGCCTACGAGCAGTACTTC. The full variable domain, with the rest looked up from reference TRBV11-3 and TRBJ2-7, is EAGVVQSPRYKIIEKKQPVAFWCNPISGHNTLYWYLQNLGQGPELLIRYENEEAVDDSQLPKDRFSAERLKGVDSTLKIQPAELGDSAVYLCASSPFPGAYEQYFGPGTRLTVT.